The sequence of this T cell receptor beta chain was determined in a study of cytomegalovirus exposure and HLA in healthy donors. Study results and limitations: Under in vitro conditions, three CMV-associated chains were confirmed as specific for CMV antigens.

With regard to this clone: Its antigen is not identified. Other DNA sequences of this sample code for an identical CDR3.

CDR1 GTSNPN and CDR2 SVGIG come from the germline V gene (reference sequence). This CDR3 is built from 15 residues. Trimming took off 5 bases at V and 1 base at J, with 15 bases between the two ends. PCR amplification relied on 60 Vbeta primers (plus 13 Jbeta primers). This table comes from immunoSEQ multiplex PCR, and its TCRdb copy is limited to in-frame clones, with some not included. Found here are under 200,000 clones, around 80% of them singletons; the top ten hold roughly 6.3%. The chain is built from TRBV30 and TRBJ1-3, with D tentatively TRBD1 (6 bases). This clonotype was obtained from a male donor in good health and CMV-seropositive. The sequenced sample was PBMCs. The CDR3 reads CAWEFRGFSGNTIYF. CDR3 nucleotides: TGTGCCTGGGAATTTAGGGGGTTTTCTGGAAACACCATATATTTT.